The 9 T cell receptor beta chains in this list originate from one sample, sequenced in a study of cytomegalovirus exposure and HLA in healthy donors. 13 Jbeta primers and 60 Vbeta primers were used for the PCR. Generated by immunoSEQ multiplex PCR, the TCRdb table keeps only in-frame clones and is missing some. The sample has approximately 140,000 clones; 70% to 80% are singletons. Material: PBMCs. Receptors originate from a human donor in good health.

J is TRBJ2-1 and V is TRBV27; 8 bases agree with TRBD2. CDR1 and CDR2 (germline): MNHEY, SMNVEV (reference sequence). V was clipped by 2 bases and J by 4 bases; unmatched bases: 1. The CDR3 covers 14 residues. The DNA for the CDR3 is TGTGCCAGCAGTTTACTAGCGGGTTACAATGAGCAGTTCTTC. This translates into CASSLLAGYNEQFF.

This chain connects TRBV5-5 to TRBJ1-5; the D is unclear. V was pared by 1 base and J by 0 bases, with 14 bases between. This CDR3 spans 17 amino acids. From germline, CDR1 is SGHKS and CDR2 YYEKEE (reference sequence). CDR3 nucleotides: TGTGCCAGCAGCTTGTCAAGCAAATCCTATAGCAATCAGCCCCAGCATTTT. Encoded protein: CASSLSSKSYSNQPQHF.

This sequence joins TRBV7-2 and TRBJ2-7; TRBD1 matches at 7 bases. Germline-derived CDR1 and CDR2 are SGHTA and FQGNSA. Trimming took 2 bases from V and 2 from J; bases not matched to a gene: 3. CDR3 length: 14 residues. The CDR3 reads CASSLWDSTYEQYF. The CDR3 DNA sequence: TGTGCCAGCAGCTTATGGGACAGCACCTACGAGCAGTACTTC.

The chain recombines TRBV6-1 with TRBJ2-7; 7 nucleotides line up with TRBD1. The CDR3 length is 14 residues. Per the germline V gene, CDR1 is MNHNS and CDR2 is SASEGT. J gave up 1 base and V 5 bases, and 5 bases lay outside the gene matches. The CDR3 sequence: CASSPRGQSYEQYF. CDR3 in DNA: TGTGCCAGCAGTCCAAGGGGACAGTCCTACGAGCAGTACTTC.

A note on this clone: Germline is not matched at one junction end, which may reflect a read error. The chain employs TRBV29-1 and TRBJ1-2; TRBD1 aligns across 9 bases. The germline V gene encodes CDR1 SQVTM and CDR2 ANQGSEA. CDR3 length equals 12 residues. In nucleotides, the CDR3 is TGCAGCACAGGGGGCGCATCGGTTGGCTACCCCTTC. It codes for CSTGGASVGYPF.

DNA for the CDR3: TGTGCCAGCAGCCCAAGCCGCCCCCTCAAGAACACCTTC. As protein: CASSPSRPLKNTF. The chain uses TRBV5-6 and TRBJ1-2; D unclear. V gave up 4 bases and J gave up 12 bases, with 19 bases separating them. In germline, CDR1 is SGHDT, CDR2 YYEEEE. The CDR3 runs 13 residues.

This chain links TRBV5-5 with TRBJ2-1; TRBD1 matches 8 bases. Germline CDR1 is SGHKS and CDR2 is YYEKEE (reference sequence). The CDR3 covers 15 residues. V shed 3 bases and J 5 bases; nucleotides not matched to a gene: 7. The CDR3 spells CASSWTGFENNEQFF. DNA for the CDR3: TGTGCCAGCAGCTGGACAGGGTTCGAAAACAATGAGCAGTTCTTC.

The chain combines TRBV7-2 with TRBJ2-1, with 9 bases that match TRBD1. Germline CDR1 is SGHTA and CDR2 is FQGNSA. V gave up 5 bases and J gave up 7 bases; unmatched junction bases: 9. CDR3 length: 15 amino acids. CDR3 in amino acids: CASSPWDRVWNEQFF. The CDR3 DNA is TGTGCCAGCAGCCCATGGGACAGGGTGTGGAATGAGCAGTTCTTC.

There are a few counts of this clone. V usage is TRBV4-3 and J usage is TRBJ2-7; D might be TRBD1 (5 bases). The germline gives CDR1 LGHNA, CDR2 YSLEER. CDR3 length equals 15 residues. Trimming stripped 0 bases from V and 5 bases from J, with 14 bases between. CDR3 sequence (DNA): TGCGCCAGCAGCCAAGATCCGGACGGACAAGACGAGCAGTACTTC. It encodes CASSQDPDGQDEQYF.